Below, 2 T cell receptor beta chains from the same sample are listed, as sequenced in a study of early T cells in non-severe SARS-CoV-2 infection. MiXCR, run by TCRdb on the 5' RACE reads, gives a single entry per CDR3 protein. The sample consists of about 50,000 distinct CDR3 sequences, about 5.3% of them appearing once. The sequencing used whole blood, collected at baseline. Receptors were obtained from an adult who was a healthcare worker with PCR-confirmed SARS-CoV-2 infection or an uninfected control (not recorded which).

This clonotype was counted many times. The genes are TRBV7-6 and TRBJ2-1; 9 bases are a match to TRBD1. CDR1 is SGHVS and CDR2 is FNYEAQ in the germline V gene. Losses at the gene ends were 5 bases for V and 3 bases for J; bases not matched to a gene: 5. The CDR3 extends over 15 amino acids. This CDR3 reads CASSETGGGYNEQFF. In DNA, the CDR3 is TGTGCCAGCAGCGAGACAGGGGGAGGCTACAATGAGCAGTTCTTC.

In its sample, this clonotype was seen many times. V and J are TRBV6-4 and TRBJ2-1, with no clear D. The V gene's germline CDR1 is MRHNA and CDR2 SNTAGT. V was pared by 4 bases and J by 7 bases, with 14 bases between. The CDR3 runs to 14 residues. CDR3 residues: CASSVDGPANEQFF. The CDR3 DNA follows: TGTGCCAGCAGTGTGGACGGACCTGCGAATGAGCAGTTCTTC.